Detailed here is one TCR beta chain. This CDR3 has 14 residues. The germline V gene encodes CDR1 KGHDR and CDR2 SFDVKD. V shed 4 bases and J shed 7 bases, with 13 bases lying between them. The sample originates from a study of T cells after yellow fever vaccination. TCRdb reprocessed the 5' RACE reads with MiXCR, giving one entry per CDR3 protein. The data show more than 300,000 distinct CDR3 sequences, about 11% seen once. Source: CD4+ T cells sorted from PBMCs, taken 45 days after the yellow fever booster vaccination. This receptor was obtained from a man aged 18 to 29 who received the YFV17D yellow fever vaccine. The chain couples TRBV24-1 to TRBJ2-1; D uncertain. Written as DNA, the CDR3 is TGTGCCACCAGTGACCCGACTTCGCATAATGAGCAGTTCTTC. It is translated as CATSDPTSHNEQFF.